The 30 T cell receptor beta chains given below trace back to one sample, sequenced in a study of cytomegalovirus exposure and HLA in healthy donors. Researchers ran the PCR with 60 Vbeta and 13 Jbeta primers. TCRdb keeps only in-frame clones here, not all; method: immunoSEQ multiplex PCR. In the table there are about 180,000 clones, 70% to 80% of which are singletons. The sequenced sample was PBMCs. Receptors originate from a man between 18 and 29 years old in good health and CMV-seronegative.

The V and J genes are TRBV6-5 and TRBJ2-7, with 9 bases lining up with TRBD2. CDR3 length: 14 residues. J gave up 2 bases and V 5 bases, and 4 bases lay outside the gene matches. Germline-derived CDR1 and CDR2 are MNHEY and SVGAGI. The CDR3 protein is CASSGTSRAYEQYF. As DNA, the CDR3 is TGTGCCAGCAGTGGGACTAGCCGGGCCTACGAGCAGTACTTC.

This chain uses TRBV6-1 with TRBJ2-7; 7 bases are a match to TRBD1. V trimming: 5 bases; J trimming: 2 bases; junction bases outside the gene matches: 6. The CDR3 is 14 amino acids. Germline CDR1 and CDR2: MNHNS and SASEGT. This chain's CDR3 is CASSTRTGTYEQYF. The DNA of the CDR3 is TGTGCCAGCAGTACTCGGACAGGAACCTACGAGCAGTACTTC.

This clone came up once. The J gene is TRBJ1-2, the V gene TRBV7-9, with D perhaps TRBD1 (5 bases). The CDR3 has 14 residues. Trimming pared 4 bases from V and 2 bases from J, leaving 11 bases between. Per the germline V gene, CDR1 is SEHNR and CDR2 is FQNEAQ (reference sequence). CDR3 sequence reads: CASSSPDKNYGYTF. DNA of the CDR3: TGTGCCAGCAGCTCGCCGGACAAGAACTATGGCTACACCTTC.

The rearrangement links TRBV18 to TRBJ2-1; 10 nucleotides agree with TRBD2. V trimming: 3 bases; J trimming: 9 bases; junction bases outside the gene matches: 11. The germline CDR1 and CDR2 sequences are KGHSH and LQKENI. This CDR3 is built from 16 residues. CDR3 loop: CASSPRELAGMGEQFF. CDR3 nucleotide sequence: TGTGCCAGCTCACCGAGAGAACTAGCGGGAATGGGTGAGCAGTTCTTC.

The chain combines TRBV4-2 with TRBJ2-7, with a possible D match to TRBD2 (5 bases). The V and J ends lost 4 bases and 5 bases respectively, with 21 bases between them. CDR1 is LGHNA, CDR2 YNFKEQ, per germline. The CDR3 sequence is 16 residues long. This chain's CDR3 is CASSRDWEFSGDEQYF. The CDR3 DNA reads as TGTGCCAGCAGCCGAGATTGGGAGTTCTCCGGCGACGAGCAGTACTTC.

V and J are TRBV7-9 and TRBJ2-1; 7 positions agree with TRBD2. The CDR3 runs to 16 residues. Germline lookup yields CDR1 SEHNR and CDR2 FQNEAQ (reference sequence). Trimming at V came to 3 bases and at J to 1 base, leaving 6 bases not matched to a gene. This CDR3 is CASSFPTGRSYNEQFF. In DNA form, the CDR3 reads TGTGCCAGCAGCTTCCCCACCGGGAGGTCCTACAATGAGCAGTTCTTC.

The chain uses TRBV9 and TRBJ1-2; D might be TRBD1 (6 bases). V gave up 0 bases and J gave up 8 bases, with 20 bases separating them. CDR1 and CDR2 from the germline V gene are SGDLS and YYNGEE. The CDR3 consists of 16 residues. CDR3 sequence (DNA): TGTGCCAGCAGCGTAGAACCGGGGGGCAGCCGGGGAGGCTACACCTTC. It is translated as CASSVEPGGSRGGYTF.

The CDR3 reads CASSLGVLASHEQYF. In nucleotides, the CDR3 is TGTGCCAGCAGCTTAGGGGTACTAGCGTCCCACGAGCAGTACTTC. This rearrangement joins TRBV11-2 to TRBJ2-7; 7 positions match TRBD2. The germline CDR1 and CDR2 sequences are SGHAT and FQNNGV. V lost 1 base to trimming and J lost 5 bases; unmatched junction nucleotides: 8. The CDR3 runs 15 residues.

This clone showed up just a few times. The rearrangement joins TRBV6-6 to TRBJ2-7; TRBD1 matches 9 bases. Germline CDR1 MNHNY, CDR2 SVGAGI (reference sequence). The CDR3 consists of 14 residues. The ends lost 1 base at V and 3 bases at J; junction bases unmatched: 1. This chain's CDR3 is CASSYLTGGYEQYF. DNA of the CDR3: TGTGCCAGCAGTTACTTGACAGGGGGCTACGAGCAGTACTTC.

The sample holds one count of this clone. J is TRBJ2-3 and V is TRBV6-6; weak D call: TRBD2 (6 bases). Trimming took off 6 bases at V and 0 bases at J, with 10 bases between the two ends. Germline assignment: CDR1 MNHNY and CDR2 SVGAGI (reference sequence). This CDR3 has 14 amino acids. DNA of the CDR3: TGTGCCAGCAGCCCCGGGACTAGCACAGATACGCAGTATTTT. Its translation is CASSPGTSTDTQYF.

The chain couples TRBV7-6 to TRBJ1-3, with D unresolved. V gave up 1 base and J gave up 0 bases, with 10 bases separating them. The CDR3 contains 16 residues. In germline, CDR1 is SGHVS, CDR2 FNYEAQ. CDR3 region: CASSLVSGVSGNTIYF. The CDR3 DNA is TGTGCCAGCAGCTTAGTATCCGGGGTCTCTGGAAACACCATATATTTT.

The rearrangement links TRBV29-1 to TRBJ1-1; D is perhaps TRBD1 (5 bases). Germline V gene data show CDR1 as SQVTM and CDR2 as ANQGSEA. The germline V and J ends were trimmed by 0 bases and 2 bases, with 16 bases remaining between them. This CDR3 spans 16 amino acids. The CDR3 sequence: CSVEERQRGINTEAFF. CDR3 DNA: TGCAGCGTTGAAGAGCGACAGCGGGGGATAAACACTGAAGCTTTCTTT.

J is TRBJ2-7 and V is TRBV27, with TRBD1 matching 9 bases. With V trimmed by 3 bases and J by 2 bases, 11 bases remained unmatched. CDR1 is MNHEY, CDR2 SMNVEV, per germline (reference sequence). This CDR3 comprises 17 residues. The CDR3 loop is CASSFIGPGQGAYEQYF. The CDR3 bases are TGTGCCAGCAGTTTTATAGGACCGGGACAGGGCGCCTACGAGCAGTACTTC.

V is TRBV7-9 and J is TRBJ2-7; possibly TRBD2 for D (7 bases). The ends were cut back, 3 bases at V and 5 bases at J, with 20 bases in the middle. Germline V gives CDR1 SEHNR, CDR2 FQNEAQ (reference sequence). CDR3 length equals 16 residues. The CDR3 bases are TGTGCCAGCAGCTTGAGAGGGGGGGGGAGTTTGGACGAGCAGTACTTC. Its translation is CASSLRGGGSLDEQYF.

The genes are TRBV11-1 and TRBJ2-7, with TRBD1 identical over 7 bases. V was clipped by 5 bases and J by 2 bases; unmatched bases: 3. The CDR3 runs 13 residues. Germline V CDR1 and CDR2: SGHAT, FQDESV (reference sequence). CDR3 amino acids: CASSPGGAYEQYF. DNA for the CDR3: TGTGCCAGCAGCCCAGGGGGAGCCTACGAGCAGTACTTC.

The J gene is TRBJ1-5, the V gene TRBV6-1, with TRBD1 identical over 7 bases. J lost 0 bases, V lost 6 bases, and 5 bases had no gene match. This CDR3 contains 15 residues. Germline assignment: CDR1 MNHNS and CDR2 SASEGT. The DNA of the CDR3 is TGTGCCAGCAGAATAGGACAGGCTAGCAATCAGCCCCAGCATTTT. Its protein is CASRIGQASNQPQHF.

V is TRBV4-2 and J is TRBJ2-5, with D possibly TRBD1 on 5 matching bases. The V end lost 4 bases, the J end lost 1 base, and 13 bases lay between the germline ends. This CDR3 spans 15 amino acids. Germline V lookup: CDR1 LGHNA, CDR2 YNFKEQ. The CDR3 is CASSLSDRTQETQYF. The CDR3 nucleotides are TGTGCCAGCAGCCTCTCCGACAGAACCCAAGAGACCCAGTACTTC.

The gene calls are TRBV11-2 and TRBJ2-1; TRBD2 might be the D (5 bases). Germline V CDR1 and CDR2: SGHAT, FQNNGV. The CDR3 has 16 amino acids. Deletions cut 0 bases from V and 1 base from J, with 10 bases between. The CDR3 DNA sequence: TGTGCCAGCAGCTTAGATCTGACGGGATCCTACAATGAGCAGTTCTTC. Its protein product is CASSLDLTGSYNEQFF.

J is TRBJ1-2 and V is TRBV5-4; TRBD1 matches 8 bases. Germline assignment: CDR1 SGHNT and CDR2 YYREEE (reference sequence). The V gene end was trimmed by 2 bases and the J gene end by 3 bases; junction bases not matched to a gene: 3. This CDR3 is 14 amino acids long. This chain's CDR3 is CASSFMTGDYGYTF. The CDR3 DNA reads TGTGCCAGCAGCTTCATGACAGGGGACTATGGCTACACCTTC.

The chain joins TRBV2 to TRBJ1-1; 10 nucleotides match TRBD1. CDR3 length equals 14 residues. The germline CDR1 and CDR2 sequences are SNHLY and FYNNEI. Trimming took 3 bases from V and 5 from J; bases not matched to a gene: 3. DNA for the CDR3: TGTGCCAGCAGTGACGGACAGGGGGTGACTGAAGCTTTCTTT. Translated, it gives CASSDGQGVTEAFF.

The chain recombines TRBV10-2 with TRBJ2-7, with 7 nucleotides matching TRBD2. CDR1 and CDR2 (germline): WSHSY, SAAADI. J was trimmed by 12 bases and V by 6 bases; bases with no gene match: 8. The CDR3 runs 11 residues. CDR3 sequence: CASRDLADLYF. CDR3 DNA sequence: TGCGCCAGCAGGGACCTAGCGGACCTGTACTTC.

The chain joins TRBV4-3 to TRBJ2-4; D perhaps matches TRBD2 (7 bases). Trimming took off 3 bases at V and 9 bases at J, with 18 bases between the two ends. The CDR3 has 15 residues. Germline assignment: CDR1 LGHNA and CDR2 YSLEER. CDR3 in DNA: TGCGCCAGCAGCCACCTCTCGGCAGGGGAGGGCATTCAGTACTTC. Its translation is CASSHLSAGEGIQYF.

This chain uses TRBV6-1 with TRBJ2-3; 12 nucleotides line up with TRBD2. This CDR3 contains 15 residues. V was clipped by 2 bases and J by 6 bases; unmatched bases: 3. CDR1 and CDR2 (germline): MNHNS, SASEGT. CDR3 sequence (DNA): TGTGCCAGCAGTGAACTAGCGGGGGGGATTGATACGCAGTATTTT. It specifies CASSELAGGIDTQYF.

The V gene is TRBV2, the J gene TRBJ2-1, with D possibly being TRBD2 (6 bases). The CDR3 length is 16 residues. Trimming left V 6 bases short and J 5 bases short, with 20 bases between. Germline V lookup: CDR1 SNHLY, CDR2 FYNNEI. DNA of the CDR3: TGTGCCAGCAGGGGGGGACCCACTAGTAATCACAATGAGCAGTTCTTC. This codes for CASRGGPTSNHNEQFF.

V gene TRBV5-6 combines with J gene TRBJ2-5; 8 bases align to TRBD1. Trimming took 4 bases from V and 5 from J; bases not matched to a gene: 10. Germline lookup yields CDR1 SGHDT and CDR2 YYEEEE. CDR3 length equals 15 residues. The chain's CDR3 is CASSGSMAGGETQYF. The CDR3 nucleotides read TGTGCCAGCAGCGGGTCGATGGCAGGGGGCGAGACCCAGTACTTC.

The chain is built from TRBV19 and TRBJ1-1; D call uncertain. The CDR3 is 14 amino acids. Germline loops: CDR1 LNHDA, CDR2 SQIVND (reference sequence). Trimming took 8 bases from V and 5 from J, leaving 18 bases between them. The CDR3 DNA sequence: TGTGCCAGTCTAAAAAACTACGGCGGGACTGAAGCTTTCTTT. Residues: CASLKNYGGTEAFF.

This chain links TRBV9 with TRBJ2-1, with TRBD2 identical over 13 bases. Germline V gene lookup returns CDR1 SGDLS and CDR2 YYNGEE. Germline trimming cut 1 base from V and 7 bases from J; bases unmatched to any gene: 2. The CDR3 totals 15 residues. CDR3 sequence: CASSVTSGGGNEQFF. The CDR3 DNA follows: TGTGCCAGCAGCGTAACTAGCGGGGGGGGTAATGAGCAGTTCTTC.

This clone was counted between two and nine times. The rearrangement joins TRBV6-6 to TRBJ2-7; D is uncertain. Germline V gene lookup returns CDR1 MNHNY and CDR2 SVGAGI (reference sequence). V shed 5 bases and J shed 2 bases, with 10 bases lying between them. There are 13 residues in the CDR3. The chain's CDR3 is CASSSAPTYEQYF. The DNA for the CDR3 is TGTGCCAGCAGTAGCGCCCCAACCTACGAGCAGTACTTC.

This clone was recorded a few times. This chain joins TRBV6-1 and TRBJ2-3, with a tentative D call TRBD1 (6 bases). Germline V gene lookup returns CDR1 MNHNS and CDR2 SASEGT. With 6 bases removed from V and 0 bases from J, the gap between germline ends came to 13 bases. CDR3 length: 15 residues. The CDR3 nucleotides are TGTGCCAGCAGAAGGGGGACAACTAGCACAGATACGCAGTATTTT. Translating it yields CASRRGTTSTDTQYF.

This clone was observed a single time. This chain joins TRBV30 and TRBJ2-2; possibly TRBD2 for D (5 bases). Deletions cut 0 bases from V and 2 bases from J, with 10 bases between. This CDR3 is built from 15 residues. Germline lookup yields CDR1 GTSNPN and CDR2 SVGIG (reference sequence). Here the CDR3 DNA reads TGTGCCTGGAGTGTACTCCCGGGAAACACCGGGGAGCTGTTTTTT. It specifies CAWSVLPGNTGELFF.